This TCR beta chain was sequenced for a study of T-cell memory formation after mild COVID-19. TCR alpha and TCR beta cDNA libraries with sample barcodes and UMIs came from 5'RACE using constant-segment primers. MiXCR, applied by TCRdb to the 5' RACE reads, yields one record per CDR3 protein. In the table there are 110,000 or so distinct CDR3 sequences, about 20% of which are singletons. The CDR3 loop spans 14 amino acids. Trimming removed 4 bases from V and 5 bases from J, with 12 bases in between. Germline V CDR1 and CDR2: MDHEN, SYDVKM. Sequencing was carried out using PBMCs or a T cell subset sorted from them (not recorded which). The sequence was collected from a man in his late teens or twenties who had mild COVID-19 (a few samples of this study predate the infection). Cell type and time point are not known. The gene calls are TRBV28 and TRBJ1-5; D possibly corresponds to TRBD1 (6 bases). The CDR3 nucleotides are TGTGCCAGCAGTTCGGACAGAAACTATCAGCCCCAGCATTTT. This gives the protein CASSSDRNYQPQHF.